The 25 T cell receptor beta chains below all came from one sample that was sequenced in a study of blood T cell repertoires in COVID-19. Generated by immunoSEQ multiplex PCR, the TCRdb table keeps only in-frame clones and is missing some. This repertoire shows roughly 250,000 clones, about nine tenths found once; its top ten account for 3.7%. The sample comprised peripheral blood. Receptors originate from a woman in her thirties or forties with acute or convalescent COVID-19.

The table lists this clone with a few counts. The chain has TRBV6-1 and TRBJ1-2, with TRBD1 matching over 7 bases. The J segment lost 4 bases and the V segment lost 2 bases, leaving 4 bases of the junction unmatched. This CDR3 region has 14 residues. Germline values: CDR1 MNHNS, CDR2 SASEGT. The CDR3 reads CASSESGQSYGYTF. The CDR3, as DNA: TGTGCCAGCAGTGAATCGGGACAGAGCTATGGCTACACCTTC.

This clone was seen more than once but under ten times. The genes are TRBV7-2 and TRBJ2-1; TRBD2 matches 14 bases. V lost 4 bases, J lost 9 bases, and 14 bases stayed unmatched. In germline, CDR1 is SGHTA, CDR2 FQGNSA. The CDR3 sequence is 18 residues long. In nucleotides, the CDR3 is TGTGCCAGCAGCTACGGACTAGCGGGGGGCTATATGACGAGTGAGCAGTTCTTC. It specifies CASSYGLAGGYMTSEQFF.

The chain employs TRBV7-2 and TRBJ1-1, with D tentatively TRBD1 (5 bases). The germline gives CDR1 SGHTA, CDR2 FQGNSA. V was cut by 5 bases and J by 1 base, with 14 bases left in between. The CDR3 covers 15 residues. CDR3 sequence reads: CASSTLGGSNTEAFF. The CDR3 nucleotides read TGTGCCAGCAGCACCCTGGGGGGATCGAACACTGAAGCTTTCTTT.

The chain combines TRBV5-4 with TRBJ2-2, with D unresolved. V lost 0 bases, J lost 6 bases, and 3 bases lay in between. The length of the CDR3 is 12 residues. The germline V gene has CDR1 SGHNT and CDR2 YYREEE (reference sequence). For the CDR3, the DNA is TGTGCCAGCAGCTTGGCCGCCGGGGAGCTGTTTTTT. It yields the protein CASSLAAGELFF.

The chain recombines TRBV2 with TRBJ1-5, with 8 bases matching TRBD1. The CDR3 is 13 amino acids. V shed 6 bases, J shed 6 bases, and the junction held 4 bases outside the gene matches. Germline V gene sequence: CDR1 SNHLY, CDR2 FYNNEI. The CDR3 loop is CASRVDRAQPQHF. CDR3 DNA: TGTGCCAGCAGGGTGGACAGGGCTCAGCCCCAGCATTTT. Looking up the rest from reference TRBV2 and TRBJ1-5 gives the full variable domain: EPEVTQTPSHQVTQMGQEVILRCVPISNHLYFYWYRQILGQKVEFLVSFYNNEISEKSEIFDDQFSVERPDGSNFTLKIRSTKLEDSAMYFCASRVDRAQPQHFGDGTRLSIL.

The chain joins TRBV11-2 to TRBJ2-5; 9 bases line up with TRBD2. Germline V gives CDR1 SGHAT, CDR2 FQNNGV. J gave up 5 bases and V 1 base, and 11 bases lay outside the gene matches. The CDR3 is made up of 17 amino acids. The CDR3 DNA reads as TGTGCCAGCAGCTTAGGAAAAGCTAGCGGGGTTGGGGAGACCCAGTACTTC. It codes for CASSLGKASGVGETQYF.

This sequence joins TRBV12-5 and TRBJ1-2; no clear D. V lost 2 bases and J 4 bases, leaving 14 bases between the germline ends. The CDR3 extends over 15 amino acids. From germline, CDR1 is LGHNT and CDR2 FRNRAP. CDR3 protein: CASGLWREAGYGYTF. In nucleotides, the CDR3 is TGTGCTAGTGGTTTGTGGCGGGAGGCTGGCTATGGCTACACCTTC.

On this clone itself: Germline is not matched at one junction end, which may reflect a read error. The chain has TRBV9 and TRBJ1-4, with a weak D call TRBD1 (5 bases). Germline V gene sequence: CDR1 SGDLS, CDR2 YYNGEE. The CDR3 is 14 residues long. CDR3 coding DNA: TGTGCCAGCAGCGGCGCCTCGGCAGGGCAAAAACTCTTTTTT. It codes for CASSGASAGQKLFF.

This clone was seen just once. This same CDR3 is encoded by further DNA sequences in the sample. This chain links TRBV6-1 with TRBJ1-2; perhaps TRBD1 as D (6 bases). Germline assignment: CDR1 MNHNS and CDR2 SASEGT. The CDR3 is made up of 15 amino acids. Trimming removed 1 base at V and 0 bases at J, with 9 bases between. The DNA for the CDR3 is TGTGCCAGCAGTGAAGGTCAGGGGCCTAACTATGGCTACACCTTC. It codes for CASSEGQGPNYGYTF.

This chain links TRBV9 with TRBJ2-5; D is possibly TRBD2 (5 bases). CDR1 is SGDLS, CDR2 YYNGEE, per germline. V was pared by 0 bases and J by 5 bases, with 11 bases between. CDR3 length: 14 amino acids. The CDR3 region is CASSVDSSLETQYF. The CDR3 DNA follows: TGTGCCAGCAGCGTAGATTCTAGCCTTGAGACCCAGTACTTC.

This chain joins TRBV2 and TRBJ1-1; D unclear. Germline lookup yields CDR1 SNHLY and CDR2 FYNNEI. This CDR3 is 12 amino acids long. V lost 3 bases, J lost 5 bases, and 7 bases lay in between. The chain's CDR3 is CASSDQMTEAFF. The DNA for the CDR3 is TGTGCCAGCAGTGATCAGATGACTGAAGCTTTCTTT.

The chain uses TRBV7-2 and TRBJ1-2, with D maybe TRBD1 (6 bases). Germline-derived CDR1 and CDR2 are SGHTA and FQGNSA. The CDR3 is made up of 11 amino acids. Deletions cut 8 bases from V and 14 bases from J, with 18 bases between. The CDR3 protein is CASRITGPGTF. CDR3 DNA: TGTGCCAGCCGAATAACAGGGCCGGGGACCTTC. Filled out from reference TRBV7-2 and TRBJ1-2, the complete variable domain reads GAGVSQSPSNKVTEKGKDVELRCDPISGHTALYWYRQSLGQGLEFLIYFQGNSAPDKSGLPSDRFSAERTGGSVSTLTIQRTQQEDSAVYLCASRITGPGTFGSGTRLTVV.

V is TRBV5-1 and J is TRBJ1-1, with TRBD1 identical over 9 bases. CDR1 and CDR2 from the germline V gene are SGHRS and YFSETQ. The CDR3 covers 12 residues. V was clipped by 6 bases and J by 8 bases; unmatched bases: 5. CDR3 residues: CASKQGAREAFF. CDR3 nucleotides: TGCGCCAGCAAACAGGGGGCGCGGGAAGCTTTCTTT.

The chain carries TRBV5-1 and TRBJ2-3, with a possible D match to TRBD2 (6 bases). CDR3 length equals 14 residues. V shed 4 bases and J shed 2 bases, with 11 bases lying between them. CDR1 and CDR2 (germline): SGHRS, YFSETQ. The CDR3 nucleotides read TGCGCCAGCAGCACAGGACTACCCACAGATACGCAGTATTTT. It codes for CASSTGLPTDTQYF.

This clone came up a few times. The chain carries TRBV7-8 and TRBJ1-2; a weak D match, TRBD1 (6 bases). This CDR3 comprises 16 residues. The V gene lost 0 bases and the J gene lost 0 bases, with 11 bases spanning the gap. CDR1 and CDR2 (germline): SGHVS, FQNEAQ. The CDR3 protein is CASSLASAGANYGYTF. As DNA, the CDR3 is TGTGCCAGCAGCTTAGCCTCGGCAGGGGCTAACTATGGCTACACCTTC.

This chain joins TRBV7-9 and TRBJ1-1; possible D gene TRBD1, 5 bases. V lost 5 bases, J lost 2 bases, and 12 bases lay in between. This CDR3 contains 14 residues. CDR1 and CDR2 (germline): SEHNR, FQNEAQ (reference sequence). The CDR3 is CASSPGRGNTEAFF. CDR3 coding DNA: TGTGCCAGCAGCCCCGGTAGGGGAAACACTGAAGCTTTCTTT.

The J gene is TRBJ2-2, the V gene TRBV5-4; 7 bases map to TRBD1. This CDR3 contains 17 residues. V dropped 0 bases and J dropped 2; count of bases not matched to a gene: 7. From germline, CDR1 is SGHNT and CDR2 YYREEE (reference sequence). The CDR3 loop is CASSLEPRGHNTGELFF. The DNA for the CDR3 is TGTGCCAGCAGCTTGGAGCCTAGGGGGCACAACACCGGGGAGCTGTTTTTT.

V is TRBV24-1 and J is TRBJ1-2; 8 nucleotides line up with TRBD1. The CDR3 runs to 17 residues. CDR1 is KGHDR, CDR2 SFDVKD, per germline. Trimming removed 7 bases from V and 4 bases from J; junction bases left unmatched: 16. CDR3 DNA sequence: TGTGCCACCAGCGACTACGTATCCGGGACAGGTACCTATGGCTACACCTTC. It codes for CATSDYVSGTGTYGYTF.

The J gene is TRBJ2-3, the V gene TRBV3-1 (or the pseudogene TRBV3-2), with 12 bases matching TRBD2. The germline V gene has CDR1 LGHDT and CDR2 YNNKEL (reference sequence). This CDR3 has 18 residues. Losses at the gene ends were 6 bases for V and 2 bases for J; bases not matched to a gene: 12. CDR3 region: CASRPTLGLAGYTDTQYF. The CDR3 bases are TGTGCCAGCAGACCTACACTTGGACTAGCGGGGTACACAGATACGCAGTATTTT.

This chain connects TRBV24-1 to TRBJ2-3; D gene uncertain. This CDR3 has 15 amino acids. V lost 2 bases to trimming and J lost 0 bases, with 8 bases between them. Germline lookup yields CDR1 KGHDR and CDR2 SFDVKD. The chain's CDR3 is CATSDSVVSTDTQYF. The DNA for the CDR3 is TGTGCCACCAGTGATTCGGTAGTTAGCACAGATACGCAGTATTTT.

The V and J genes are TRBV19 and TRBJ1-1; D ambiguous. The CDR3 runs 17 residues. Deletions cut 3 bases from V and 1 base from J, with 18 bases between. Per the germline V gene, CDR1 is LNHDA and CDR2 is SQIVND (reference sequence). CDR3 amino acids: CASSMDQGRAGNTEAFF. CDR3 nucleotides: TGTGCCAGTAGTATGGACCAAGGGAGGGCAGGGAACACTGAAGCTTTCTTT.

The V gene is TRBV4-1, the J gene TRBJ1-1, with a weak D call TRBD1 (5 bases). V lost 1 base and J lost 1, with 16 bases in between. The CDR3 loop spans 17 amino acids. The germline CDR1 and CDR2 sequences are MGHRA and YSYEKL. The CDR3 region is CASSQVVRRQPNTEAFF. The CDR3, as DNA: TGCGCCAGCAGCCAAGTCGTAAGGCGACAGCCGAACACTGAAGCTTTCTTT.

The chain employs TRBV19 and TRBJ1-4, with no clear D. The CDR3 is 16 amino acids. V lost 9 bases, J lost 3 bases, and 20 bases lay in between. CDR1 is LNHDA and CDR2 is SQIVND in the germline V gene (reference sequence). Here the CDR3 DNA reads TGTGCCAGAACACAACCCACCGGGAGGGCTAATGAAAAACTGTTTTTT. Translating it yields CARTQPTGRANEKLFF.

The chain links TRBV3-1 (or the pseudogene TRBV3-2) to TRBJ1-6, with D possibly TRBD1 on 6 matching bases. Trimming took off 1 base at V and 8 bases at J, with 12 bases between the two ends. The CDR3 is 15 residues long. Germline V CDR1 and CDR2: LGHDT, YNNKEL (reference sequence). The CDR3 nucleotides read TGTGCCAGCAGCCAAGGATGGGGGCAAGATTCACCCCTCCACTTT. Translation gives CASSQGWGQDSPLHF.

The chain combines TRBV6-1 with TRBJ1-4; no reliable D call. The length of the CDR3 is 16 residues. Trimming took off 0 bases at V and 0 bases at J, with 8 bases between the two ends. CDR1 and CDR2 (germline): MNHNS, SASEGT. The CDR3 loop reads CASSEARVSTNEKLFF. As DNA, the CDR3 is TGTGCCAGCAGTGAAGCGCGGGTCTCAACTAATGAAAAACTGTTTTTT.